This TCR beta chain was recorded in a study of post-analysis software for immune sequencing data (dated by TCRdb to the mid-2010s). With respect to the entire study: Recorded disease courses included relapsing-remitting, secondary progressive and progressive-relapsing multiple sclerosis, with some patients lacking subtype annotation. A subset of samples was prepared in parallel using single-end sample barcoding, then pooled and co-amplified after Illumina adapter ligation. The multiple sclerosis patient repertoires were compared with some twelve previously published healthy control repertoires from donors aged about 6 to 26 years.

The library was built by means of PCR. The sample was run on an Illumina HiSeq 2500. To reduce PCR and sequencing biases, unique molecular identifiers were incorporated into the TCR beta cDNA libraries. About 500,000 cDNA molecules were obtained for every 1 to 10 million input T cells, so each molecule roughly corresponded to one T cell. The patient libraries were prepared and sequenced using the same protocol as the earlier healthy control dataset. Samples belonging to the same batch were prepared together, multiplexed and sequenced on a shared HiSeq lane. The source study handled its data this way. MIGEC handled the raw barcoded reads, throwing out single-read molecular identifier groups before consensus assembly and CDR3 extraction. Clonotype tables were post-analysed with VDJtools, and diversity was normalized by down-sampling all datasets to the smallest sample size. In repertoire overlap clustering, CDR3 amino acid sequences, but not nucleotide sequences, were matched to correct batch-related cross-sample contamination. Using fastp trimming at Q25 and MiXCR clonotype assembly, TCRdb reanalyzed the public sequencing data and kept in-frame beta chains. Duplicate CDR3 protein sequences are folded into a single record with the most common DNA and genes. None of the V and J calls come from the authors' own analysis; TCRdb made them. The sample profile shows hundreds of thousands of distinct CDR3 sequences; approximately 50% of them were found once. Under 6% of the sample belongs to the ten largest clones.

To note about this clonotype: The antigen it recognizes is unknown. Per-base qualities were not stored, and no clone one base away is much larger.

Looking up the germline V gene yields CDR1 SGHRS and CDR2 YFSETQ. Measured from the cysteine to the phenylalanine, the CDR3 is 15 residues long. Only the CDR3 region is kept as DNA, spanning 45 bases read in frame from base 1. V lost 0 bases and J lost 3 bases; the stretch between them is 9 bases long. To demonstrate the VDJtools post-analysis software, TCR beta repertoires were profiled from the peripheral blood of some 12 young patients with multiple sclerosis. Multiple sclerosis patients were children and adolescents aged about 6 to 16 years. Broader findings and caveats from the paper: The control group was slightly older than the multiple sclerosis patient group. Compared with controls, multiple sclerosis patients had significantly lower normalized Chao1 diversity, a finding suggesting substantial peripheral T-cell clonal expansion. Strong co-clustering of samples prepared in the same batch was shown by direct clustering with F measure, prompting a batch-effect correction. Significantly higher frequencies in patients than in controls were found for several TRBV segments, including TRBV5-6, TRBV5-1 and TRBV20-1.

This clonotype was obtained from a girl aged 10-17 years with multiple sclerosis. Sample: blood. This sequence uses TRBV5-1 and TRBJ1-4, with a tentative D gene TRBD1 over 5 matching bases. The encoded CDR3 is CASSLVGEPNEKLFF. The sequenced DNA is TGCGCCAGCAGCTTGGTAGGGGAGCCTAATGAAAAACTGTTTTTT.